This T cell receptor (beta chain) was recovered during a study of brain T cells in children with intractable seizures. CDR3 length equals 16 residues. The V gene's germline CDR1 is KGHSH and CDR2 LQKENI. The V gene end was trimmed by 1 base and the J gene end by 7 bases; junction bases not matched to a gene: 7. Sequencing was limited to surgery cases with top T cell transcript signatures in brain tissue. Pre-surgery treatment included at least one anti-epileptic drug. This clone was observed once. Assay used: immunoSEQ multiplex PCR; TCRdb lists only in-frame clones, some missing. The data show tens of thousands of clones, approximately 94% seen once.

This sequence originates from a boy under three years old with tuberous sclerosis and intractable seizures. The sample consisted of peripheral blood, taken at surgery. The chain employs TRBV18 and TRBJ2-1, with TRBD2 identical over 10 bases. CDR3 sequence: CASSPLGLAGVNEQFF. The CDR3 DNA follows: TGTGCCAGCTCACCACTTGGCCTAGCGGGGGTAAATGAGCAGTTCTTC.